These T cell receptor beta chains were read from a single sample in a study of T-cell reconstitution after alpha-beta-depleted transplantation in children. TCRdb ran MiXCR on the PCR reads and lists one entry per CDR3 protein. This table has about 110,000 distinct CDR3 sequences, around 10% appearing once. The sequencing used PBMCs from the stem cell graft donor, collected from the stem cell graft. Receptors were obtained from a human donor who donated a stem cell graft to a child with acute lymphoblastic leukemia. Each CDR3 is given with its conserved first and last residue. The D gene is left open where the match is weak. Only part of the rows carry a size: once, few, many, or a class if the clone is expanded.

v_gene: TRBV19; abundance: many; j_gene: TRBJ2-5; d_gene: TRBD2; CDR3nt: TGTGCCAGTAGTATTGGTAGCGGGGGGGCCCAGTACTTC; CDR3aa: CASSIGSGGAQYF
v_gene: TRBV20-1; abundance: many; j_gene: TRBJ1-2; d_gene: TRBD1; CDR3nt: TGCAGTGCTAGAGACTCCGGGACAGGGACCGCTAACTATGGCTACACCTTC; CDR3aa: CSARDSGTGTANYGYTF
v_gene: TRBV27; abundance: many; j_gene: TRBJ1-5; d_gene: .; CDR3nt: TGTGCCAGCCCGAAAAATGAACCGCGAGGTAATCAGCCCCAGCATTTT; CDR3aa: CASPKNEPRGNQPQHF
v_gene: TRBV7-2; abundance: few; j_gene: TRBJ1-6; d_gene: .; CDR3nt: TGTGCCAGCAGCCCGGGACCGATTAATTCACCCCTCCACTTT; CDR3aa: CASSPGPINSPLHF
v_gene: TRBV20-1; abundance: many; j_gene: TRBJ2-1; d_gene: .; CDR3nt: TGCAGTGCTGGTCTTCAGGAGCAGTTCTTC; CDR3aa: CSAGLQEQFF
v_gene: TRBV20-1; abundance: many; j_gene: TRBJ1-5; d_gene: .; CDR3nt: TGCAGTGCTACAGACGGCGGCAATCAGCCCCAGCATTTT; CDR3aa: CSATDGGNQPQHF
v_gene: TRBV5-1; abundance: many; j_gene: TRBJ1-6; d_gene: .; CDR3nt: TGCGCCAGCAGAGGGGTTTCGAGCTCCTATAATTCACCCCTCCACTTT; CDR3aa: CASRGVSSSYNSPLHF
v_gene: TRBV5-1; abundance: many; j_gene: TRBJ1-4; d_gene: .; CDR3nt: TGCGCCAGCAGCCCGGGGACTACAACTAATGAAAAACTGTTTTTT; CDR3aa: CASSPGTTTNEKLFF
v_gene: TRBV7-3; abundance: many; j_gene: TRBJ2-1; d_gene: TRBD1; CDR3nt: TGTGCCAGCAGCTTAACTAGGACAGGGGGTCATGAGCAGTTCTTC; CDR3aa: CASSLTRTGGHEQFF
v_gene: TRBV12-3/TRBV12-4; abundance: many; j_gene: TRBJ1-2; d_gene: .; CDR3nt: TGTGCCAGCAGTTTAATGGGCGGCTACACCTTC; CDR3aa: CASSLMGGYTF
v_gene: TRBV7-2; abundance: many; j_gene: TRBJ2-2; d_gene: TRBD2; CDR3nt: TGTGCCAGCAGTTTAAGGGGACTAGCGGCGAACACCGGGGAGCTGTTTTTT; CDR3aa: CASSLRGLAANTGELFF
v_gene: TRBV7-2; abundance: many; j_gene: TRBJ2-5; d_gene: TRBD2; CDR3nt: TGTGCCAGCAGCTTAGGGACCTTAGCGGGGGGGAACCAAGAGACCCAGTACTTC; CDR3aa: CASSLGTLAGGNQETQYF
v_gene: TRBV19; abundance: .; j_gene: TRBJ2-1; d_gene: TRBD2; CDR3nt: TGTGCCAGTAGTAATGGTGCTAGCGGGATTAAATACAATGAGCAGTTCTTC; CDR3aa: CASSNGASGIKYNEQFF
v_gene: TRBV5-1; abundance: many; j_gene: TRBJ1-4; d_gene: TRBD1; CDR3nt: TGCGCCAGCAGCAACCCGGGACAGGGAAATGAAAAACTGTTTTTT; CDR3aa: CASSNPGQGNEKLFF
v_gene: TRBV7-8; abundance: many; j_gene: TRBJ1-6; d_gene: .; CDR3nt: TGTGCCAGCAGCTTAGAGGCGCGGAGCTCCTATAATTCACCCCTCCACTTT; CDR3aa: CASSLEARSSYNSPLHF
v_gene: TRBV7-9; abundance: many; j_gene: TRBJ2-7; d_gene: .; CDR3nt: TGTGCCAGCAGCTTAGGTGTTAGCGAGCAGTACTTC; CDR3aa: CASSLGVSEQYF
v_gene: TRBV5-1; abundance: many; j_gene: TRBJ2-1; d_gene: .; CDR3nt: TGCGCCAGCAGCTTCGGGCAGACGTACAATGAGCAGTTCTTC; CDR3aa: CASSFGQTYNEQFF
v_gene: TRBV7-6; abundance: few; j_gene: TRBJ1-4; d_gene: .; CDR3nt: TGTGCCAGCAGCTTCAATAACTTAGCAACTAATGAAAAACTGTTTTTT; CDR3aa: CASSFNNLATNEKLFF
v_gene: TRBV5-1; abundance: many; j_gene: TRBJ1-1; d_gene: .; CDR3nt: TGCGCCAGCAGCTTGGATGGGGGGACTTCCACTGAAGCTTTCTTT; CDR3aa: CASSLDGGTSTEAFF
v_gene: TRBV11-2; abundance: many; j_gene: TRBJ2-1; d_gene: TRBD2; CDR3nt: TGTGCCAGCAGCTTAGGTCCGGGACTAGCGGGAGGGCCCCGCAATGAGCAGTTCTTC; CDR3aa: CASSLGPGLAGGPRNEQFF